Below, 8 T cell receptor beta chains from the same sample are listed, as sequenced in a study of OX40 agonist ivuxolimab in advanced cancers. The protocol was immunoSEQ multiplex PCR, while the TCRdb copy is restricted to in-frame clones and leaves out a portion. The data contain roughly 9,300 clones, roughly two thirds of them singletons. The sequenced sample was CD4+ or CD8+ T cells sorted from blood, obtained in a trial of the OX40 agonist ivuxolimab. The source of these receptors is an adult with an advanced solid tumor such as melanoma, head and neck, liver or kidney cancer.

V usage is TRBV7-3 and J usage is TRBJ2-1, with 10 bases fitting TRBD2. Trimming removed 4 bases from V and 2 bases from J; junction bases left unmatched: 5. The germline V gene has CDR1 SGHTA and CDR2 FQGTGA. CDR3 size: 16 residues. The CDR3 loop reads CASSSASGRAYNEQFF. Written as DNA, the CDR3 is TGTGCCAGCAGCTCCGCCAGCGGGAGGGCCTACAATGAGCAGTTCTTC.

V and J are TRBV4-1 and TRBJ1-1; 7 nucleotides match TRBD1. CDR1 MGHRA and CDR2 YSYEKL come from the germline V gene. V lost 5 bases, J lost 3 bases, and 6 bases stayed unmatched. This CDR3 comprises 14 residues. This CDR3 reads CASSRQGGDTEAFF. The CDR3 DNA is TGCGCCAGCAGCAGACAGGGAGGTGACACTGAAGCTTTCTTT.

The chain links TRBV5-1 to TRBJ1-3; TRBD1 matches at 8 bases. The germline V gene encodes CDR1 SGHRS and CDR2 YFSETQ. V shed 4 bases, J shed 0 bases, and the junction held 3 bases outside the gene matches. The CDR3 covers 15 residues. CDR3 in DNA: TGCGCCAGCAGCCCCGACAGGGGCTCTGGAAACACCATATATTTT. It encodes CASSPDRGSGNTIYF.

The rearrangement joins TRBV7-9 to TRBJ2-1; D unclear. Germline V CDR1 and CDR2: SEHNR, FQNEAQ (reference sequence). CDR3 size: 14 residues. Trimming removed 2 bases at V and 5 bases at J, with 10 bases between. The CDR3: CASSLRSPDNEQFF. The CDR3 region has the DNA TGTGCCAGCAGCTTAAGGTCGCCAGACAATGAGCAGTTCTTC. The full variable domain, its missing parts supplied by reference TRBV7-9 and TRBJ2-1, is DTGVSQNPRHKITKRGQNVTFRCDPISEHNRLYWYRQTLGQGPEFLTYFQNEAQLEKSRLLSDRFSAERPKGSFSTLEIQRTEQGDSAMYLCASSLRSPDNEQFFGPGTRLTVL.

A word on this clone: The junction shows a germline mismatch at one end, possibly a read error. Other nucleotide sequences from this sample produce the same CDR3. V usage is TRBV28 and J usage is TRBJ2-7, with 8 bases matching TRBD2. Germline V lookup: CDR1 MDHEN, CDR2 SYDVKM. CDR3 length equals 14 residues. The CDR3: CASSLSGRFYEQYF. The CDR3 DNA sequence: TGCGCCAGCAGTTTAAGCGGGAGATTTTACGAGCAGTACTTC.

The chain employs TRBV19 and TRBJ1-1; 7 bases fit TRBD1. The CDR3 runs 15 residues. Germline loops: CDR1 LNHDA, CDR2 SQIVND (reference sequence). Losses at the gene ends were 3 bases for V and 4 bases for J; bases not matched to a gene: 8. CDR3 sequence (DNA): TGTGCCAGTAGTATGGGACAGCGGTATATCACTGAAGCTTTCTTT. This codes for CASSMGQRYITEAFF.

This clone was seen only a few times. This sequence joins TRBV28 and TRBJ1-1; D is ambiguous. Germline assignment: CDR1 MDHEN and CDR2 SYDVKM. This CDR3 comprises 12 residues. The V and J ends lost 2 bases and 4 bases respectively, with 5 bases between them. The CDR3 reads CASSLDSTEAFF. The CDR3 DNA reads TGTGCCAGCAGTTTAGATAGCACTGAAGCTTTCTTT.

This clone was detected only a few times. The chain employs TRBV7-9 and TRBJ1-4; no clear D. V lost 2 bases and J 6 bases, leaving 13 bases between the germline ends. This CDR3 contains 15 residues. Germline lookup yields CDR1 SEHNR and CDR2 FQNEAQ (reference sequence). CDR3 nucleotide sequence: TGTGCCAGCAGCTTAAAAACTGGCCAGGATGAAAAACTGTTTTTT. Its translation: CASSLKTGQDEKLFF. Full variable domain (missing parts from reference TRBV7-9 and TRBJ1-4): DTGVSQNPRHKITKRGQNVTFRCDPISEHNRLYWYRQTLGQGPEFLTYFQNEAQLEKSRLLSDRFSAERPKGSFSTLEIQRTEQGDSAMYLCASSLKTGQDEKLFFGSGTQLSVL.